One and the same sample provided the 17 T cell receptor beta chains below, sequenced in a study of cytomegalovirus exposure and HLA in healthy donors. Researchers ran the PCR with 60 Vbeta and 13 Jbeta primers. Measured with immunoSEQ multiplex PCR; TCRdb has only the in-frame clones, and not every one. Found here are under 200,000 clones, about 77% of them singletons; the top ten hold 2% to 3%. Material for sequencing was PBMCs. Every receptor here comes from a woman between 40 and 55 years old in good health and CMV-seropositive.

The chain links TRBV30 to TRBJ2-7; the match to TRBD1 covers 11 bases. Germline values: CDR1 GTSNPN, CDR2 SVGIG (reference sequence). The CDR3 consists of 13 residues. Trimming cost V 2 bases and J 5 bases; bases outside gene matches: 2. DNA of the CDR3: TGTGCCTGGAGTCCGGACAGGGGGCACGAGCAGTACTTC. Its translation: CAWSPDRGHEQYF.

This clone came up a few times. V usage is TRBV6-1 and J usage is TRBJ1-5; D is ambiguous. With 6 bases removed from V and 1 base from J, the gap between germline ends came to 13 bases. Germline CDR1 MNHNS, CDR2 SASEGT. There are 15 residues in the CDR3. The CDR3, as DNA: TGTGCCAGCAGGGCCTTACTAGGGAGCAATCAGCCCCAGCATTTT. Its translation: CASRALLGSNQPQHF.

The V gene is TRBV10-3, the J gene TRBJ1-1; 9 nucleotides agree with TRBD1. Germline V gene lookup returns CDR1 ENHRY and CDR2 SYGVKD. The CDR3 spans 14 residues. V dropped 6 bases and J dropped 6; count of bases not matched to a gene: 8. This CDR3 is CAIRNPGTGSEAFF. CDR3 DNA: TGTGCCATCAGAAACCCCGGGACAGGGTCTGAAGCTTTCTTT.

The chain recombines TRBV2 with TRBJ2-1; 9 bases match TRBD2. V trimming: 5 bases; J trimming: 6 bases; junction bases outside the gene matches: 8. The CDR3 spans 15 residues. CDR1 is SNHLY, CDR2 FYNNEI, per germline. CDR3 loop: CASSRGAGGSNEQFF. The CDR3 region has the DNA TGTGCCAGCAGTCGGGGAGCGGGGGGAAGCAATGAGCAGTTCTTC.

The V call is TRBV7-2, the J call TRBJ2-7; weak D call: TRBD1 (5 bases). In germline, CDR1 is SGHTA, CDR2 FQGNSA. Trimming took 0 bases from V and 0 from J, leaving 6 bases between them. The CDR3 loop spans 14 amino acids. CDR3 sequence: CASSLARASYEQYF. In nucleotides, the CDR3 is TGTGCCAGCAGCTTAGCCAGGGCCTCCTACGAGCAGTACTTC.

This clone has more than one count but fewer than ten. The chain uses TRBV28 and TRBJ2-7; perhaps TRBD1 as D (8 bases). The CDR3 is 15 amino acids. Germline CDR1 reads MDHEN; CDR2 reads SYDVKM. V shed 7 bases and J shed 4 bases, with 20 bases lying between them. CDR3 amino acids: CASIPGQGGKYEQYF. CDR3 sequence (DNA): TGTGCCAGCATCCCCGGACAGGGAGGGAAGTACGAGCAGTACTTC.

This chain connects TRBV4-2 to TRBJ1-2; D is uncertain. The CDR3 spans 14 residues. The germline V gene has CDR1 LGHNA and CDR2 YNFKEQ. Trimming took 0 bases from V and 2 from J, leaving 7 bases between them. The CDR3 bases are TGTGCCAGCAGCCAAGATTTCGGGAACTATGGCTACACCTTC. It yields the protein CASSQDFGNYGYTF.

CDR3 protein: CASSPRPQETQYF. The CDR3 region has the DNA TGTGCCAGCTCACCACGGCCTCAAGAGACCCAGTACTTC. This chain uses TRBV18 with TRBJ2-5; D gene ambiguous. Germline CDR1 reads KGHSH; CDR2 reads LQKENI. The V end was cut by 1 base, the J end by 2 bases, with 5 bases between. The CDR3 runs to 13 residues.

This chain connects TRBV2 to TRBJ1-1; D ambiguous. The germline CDR1 and CDR2 sequences are SNHLY and FYNNEI. This CDR3 is 13 amino acids long. Trimming removed 5 bases from V and 1 base from J, with 8 bases in between. The CDR3 sequence is CASSPPGNTEAFF. Written as DNA, the CDR3 is TGTGCCAGCAGTCCGCCAGGGAACACTGAAGCTTTCTTT.

This clone has just a few counts. The gene calls are TRBV19 and TRBJ1-5, with D tentatively TRBD1 (5 bases). The CDR3 covers 14 residues. Deletions cut 2 bases from V and 6 bases from J, with 11 bases between. Germline CDR1 is LNHDA and CDR2 is SQIVND (reference sequence). The CDR3 nucleotides read TGTGCCAGTAGTATATACGGGGGGAGTCAGCCCCAGCATTTT. This sequence encodes CASSIYGGSQPQHF.

The chain recombines TRBV7-2 with TRBJ2-1, with TRBD2 matching over 8 bases. Per germline, CDR1 SGHTA and CDR2 FQGNSA. The V and J ends lost 0 bases and 5 bases, in that order; junction bases with no gene match: 0. This CDR3 has 14 amino acids. This CDR3 reads CASSLAAGDNEQFF. The CDR3 DNA reads TGTGCCAGCAGCTTAGCAGCGGGGGACAATGAGCAGTTCTTC.

This clone was recorded once. The CDR3 sequence is CASSVEAGAVSGNTIYF. In DNA, the CDR3 is TGTGCCAGCAGCGTAGAGGCAGGGGCCGTTTCTGGAAACACCATATATTTT. J is TRBJ1-3 and V is TRBV9; the D gene is possibly TRBD1 (6 bases). This CDR3 has 17 amino acids. The germline CDR1 and CDR2 sequences are SGDLS and YYNGEE. Trimming pared 0 bases from V and 1 base from J, leaving 14 bases between.

The chain couples TRBV13 to TRBJ1-2; D might be TRBD1 (6 bases). The length of the CDR3 is 18 residues. V dropped 2 bases and J dropped 0 bases, with 19 bases sitting between them. Germline V lookup: CDR1 PRHDT, CDR2 FYEKMQ (reference sequence). CDR3 nucleotide sequence: TGTGCCAGCAGCTTATATGGCAGGACAGATTACTCTAACTATGGCTACACCTTC. Amino acid sequence: CASSLYGRTDYSNYGYTF.

This clone has only a few counts. The chain recombines TRBV7-9 with TRBJ2-1; D possibly corresponds to TRBD2 (7 bases). CDR1 SEHNR and CDR2 FQNEAQ come from the germline V gene (reference sequence). V was clipped by 2 bases and J by 7 bases, with 18 bases between them. The CDR3 totals 16 residues. The CDR3 here is CASSLLGAGAWNEQFF. In DNA form, the CDR3 reads TGTGCCAGCAGCTTATTGGGGGCGGGGGCCTGGAATGAGCAGTTCTTC.

The chain carries TRBV30 and TRBJ1-6; 12 bases match TRBD1. V gave up 3 bases and J gave up 2 bases; unmatched junction bases: 2. The germline V gene has CDR1 GTSNPN and CDR2 SVGIG (reference sequence). The CDR3 spans 16 residues. Written as DNA, the CDR3 is TGTGCCTGGAGCCGGGACAGGGGGCCCTATAATTCACCCCTCCACTTT. Protein product: CAWSRDRGPYNSPLHF.

This clone was observed a handful of times. The gene calls are TRBV6-5 and TRBJ1-2; no clear D. V lost 4 bases and J 3 bases, leaving 15 bases between the germline ends. The CDR3 is 15 amino acids. The germline V gene has CDR1 MNHEY and CDR2 SVGAGI. CDR3 coding DNA: TGTGCCAGCAGTTCCCACCCCCCGGTTGACTATGGCTACACCTTC. It yields the protein CASSSHPPVDYGYTF.

This chain connects TRBV19 to TRBJ1-1, with D perhaps matching TRBD1 (6 bases). The V gene's germline CDR1 is LNHDA and CDR2 SQIVND (reference sequence). The length of the CDR3 is 14 residues. The germline V and J ends were trimmed by 3 bases and 3 bases, with 11 bases remaining between them. This chain's CDR3 is CASSIDRPHTEAFF. The CDR3 nucleotides read TGTGCCAGTAGTATCGACAGGCCCCACACTGAAGCTTTCTTT.